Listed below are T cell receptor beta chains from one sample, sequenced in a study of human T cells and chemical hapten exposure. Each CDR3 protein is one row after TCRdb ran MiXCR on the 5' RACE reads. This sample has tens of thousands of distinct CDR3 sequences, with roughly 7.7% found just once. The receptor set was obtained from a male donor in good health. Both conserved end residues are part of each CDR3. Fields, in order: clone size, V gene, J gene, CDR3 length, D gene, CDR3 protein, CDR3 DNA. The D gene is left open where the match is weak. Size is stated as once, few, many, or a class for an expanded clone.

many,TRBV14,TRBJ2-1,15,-,CASSQAPRTYNEQFF,TGTGCCAGCAGCCAAGCCCCTAGAACTTACAATGAGCAGTTCTTC
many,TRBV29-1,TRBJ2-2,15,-,CSVEPRGLVTGELFF,TGCAGCGTTGAACCCAGGGGCCTAGTCACCGGGGAGCTGTTTTTT
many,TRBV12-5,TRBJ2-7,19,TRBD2,CASGLVMSGGLPYGHEQYF,TGTGCTAGTGGTTTGGTTATGAGCGGGGGCTTGCCTTACGGCCACGAGCAGTACTTC
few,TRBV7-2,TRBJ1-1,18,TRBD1,CASSLVVTGGLVNTEAFF,TGTGCCAGCAGCTTAGTGGTGACAGGGGGCTTGGTGAACACTGAAGCTTTCTTT
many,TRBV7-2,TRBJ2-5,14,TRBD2,CASSRTSGVETQYF,TGTGCCAGCAGCCGAACTAGCGGGGTAGAGACCCAGTACTTC
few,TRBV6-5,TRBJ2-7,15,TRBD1,CASSYRGQRGDEQYF,TGTGCCAGCAGTTACAGGGGACAGCGTGGCGACGAGCAGTACTTC
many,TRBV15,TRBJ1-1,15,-,CATSSWAGSNTEAFF,TGTGCCACCAGCAGCTGGGCAGGGTCGAACACTGAAGCTTTCTTT
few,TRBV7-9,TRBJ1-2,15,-,CASSLGSGGPYGYTF,TGTGCCAGCAGCTTAGGGTCAGGCGGACCCTATGGCTACACCTTC
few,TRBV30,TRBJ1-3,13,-,CAWSAGIASTIYF,TGTGCCTGGAGTGCCGGGATTGCGAGCACCATATATTTT
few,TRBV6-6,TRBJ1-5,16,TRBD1,CASSRSDRGSGQPQHF,TGTGCCAGCAGCCGCTCAGACAGGGGAAGTGGTCAGCCCCAGCATTTT
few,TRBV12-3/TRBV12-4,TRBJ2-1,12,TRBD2,CASALAGDEQFF,TGTGCCAGCGCCTTAGCGGGCGATGAGCAGTTCTTC